This entry is about one T cell receptor (beta chain). Its binding antigen is unknown. Per-base quality was not reported, and no clone a single base away is much larger than it. This sample is part of a study of lymphopenia after photon versus proton radiotherapy (dated by TCRdb to about 2019). Background for the entire study: In patients with gastrointestinal tumors who developed high-grade lymphopenia, the study compared the immunological effects of photon radiation therapy with those of proton radiation therapy. The cohort included over 15 patients with gastrointestinal tumors who developed lymphopenia after receiving either photon or proton therapy. The study aimed to characterize how the two radiation modalities differ in their impact on the immune system. What the research found in general, with its limitations: After the lymphocyte count nadir, repertoires from photon-treated patients showed oligoclonal expansion, particularly of CD8+ Temra cells, and this expansion drove the decline in diversity. Relative stability during treatment was observed in proton-treated patients, whereas loss of naive T cells and TCR diversity and gain of effector/memory populations were observed in photon-treated patients. Across the cohort, an inverse correlation was found between a larger post-nadir drop in TCR diversity and overall survival time among patients who died. The survival association was assessed only in patients who died, and the authors presented better survival with proton therapy as a possibility rather than a demonstrated result.

Library prep was done by the immunoSEQ multiplex PCR assay. Alongside multiparametric flow cytometry, deep sequencing of rearranged TCR beta loci was used to profile the T cell repertoires. TCRdb provides this immuneACCESS table in a form limited to in-frame rearrangements. Some clones are lacking; in checked studies, under half of them reflect an unresolved V gene, and why the rest are absent is not known. This sample comprises 15,000 to 20,000 clones, 84% of them detected only once. Together, the top ten hold 20% to 25% of the sample. The source is a man in his 70s with pancreatic cancer. The material sequenced was peripheral blood, taken from a patient treated with proton-based radiotherapy.

The bases are TGCGCCAGCAGCCACGTAAGGTTGAACACTGAAGCTTTCTTT. This is translated as CASSHVRLNTEAFF. The chain is encoded by TRBV5-1 joined to TRBJ1-1, with no D gene named confidently. V gives up 4 bases and J gives up 0 bases, and the segment between their germline ends measures 10 bases. The CDR3 contains 14 residues, cysteine and phenylalanine counted. The only DNA kept is the CDR3, 42 bases in frame from the first base. CDR1 and CDR2, per the germline V gene, are SGHRS and YFSETQ.